This T cell receptor (beta chain) appears in the sequencing data of a study of blood T cells in healthy people across ages. Whole-study findings and limits: Age brought a roughly linear fall in TCR beta diversity measured per million T cells. Naive CD4+ cell counts and diversity both ran higher in long-lived than in aged donors.

This clonotype was seen only a few times. Antigen specificity is unknown. A second roughly 6 to 12 cycle PCR used barcoded and J-beta primers. Each cDNA molecule, via a template-switch adaptor with 12 random nucleotides, was tagged. TCRdb used MiXCR to reprocess the 5' RACE reads, holding one entry per CDR3 protein. The sample contains just under 750,000 distinct CDR3 sequences, over 20% of which appear only once. The CDR3 spans 15 residues. J was trimmed by 7 bases and V by 0 bases; bases with no gene match: 7. Germline CDR1 and CDR2: DFQATT and SNEGSKA (reference sequence). Sequenced material: blood. The clonotype originates from an older man in good health. V gene TRBV20-1 combines with J gene TRBJ2-1; 9 bases map to TRBD2. DNA for the CDR3: TGCAGTGCTAGAGATTCGACTAGCGGAAAAAATGAGCAGTTCTTC. Protein: CSARDSTSGKNEQFF.